The 10 T cell receptor beta chains reported below all come from one sample, sequenced in a study of blood T cells in healthy people across ages. Sample-barcoded 5' priming and a J-beta primer mix drove a second PCR of about 6 to 12 cycles. MiXCR, applied by TCRdb to the 5' RACE reads, yields one record per CDR3 protein. Of 800,000 or so distinct CDR3 sequences listed, roughly 46% are singletons. Sample: blood. The receptors were sampled from a man aged 80 or over in good health.

The chain links TRBV30 to TRBJ2-1; possible D gene TRBD2, 5 bases. The DNA end lines up better with TRBJ2-7; the J call may be wrong. The CDR3 spans 14 residues. Per the germline V gene, CDR1 is GTSNPN and CDR2 is SVGIG (reference sequence). This chain's CDR3 is CAWSVGSSYNEQYF. The CDR3 region has the DNA TGTGCCTGGAGTGTAGGGAGCTCCTACAATGAGCAGTACTTC.

This chain links TRBV7-2 with TRBJ2-7; D might be TRBD1 or TRBD2, each matching 5 bases. This CDR3 contains 13 residues. Per the germline V gene, CDR1 is SGHTA and CDR2 is FQGNSA. V dropped 4 bases and J dropped 3 bases, with 10 bases sitting between them. The CDR3 loop reads CASSWGRNYEQYF. CDR3 coding DNA: TGTGCCAGCAGCTGGGGACGGAACTACGAGCAGTACTTC.

This clonotype was counted at least ten times. The chain couples TRBV5-1 to TRBJ2-7, with 7 bases identical to TRBD1. The V and J ends lost 4 bases and 5 bases, in that order; junction bases with no gene match: 12. This CDR3 is 15 amino acids long. CDR1 SGHRS and CDR2 YFSETQ come from the germline V gene. The CDR3 sequence: CASSQTGPTTHEQYF. The CDR3 bases are TGCGCCAGCAGCCAGACAGGGCCCACCACCCACGAGCAGTACTTC.

Turning to this clonotype: This may come from a read error, since a much larger clone is one base off. V and J are TRBV2 and TRBJ2-4; possibly TRBD2 for D (6 bases). V gave up 4 bases and J gave up 15 bases, with 22 bases separating them. Germline loops: CDR1 SNHLY, CDR2 FYNNEI. This CDR3 contains 14 residues. The CDR3 nucleotides are TGTGCCAGCAGTGGAGCAACATCGGGGGTTACCCCGTACTTC. The encoded protein is CASSGATSGVTPYF.

This clonotype was seen a handful of times. V gene TRBV20-1 combines with J gene TRBJ1-2, with TRBD1 identical over 8 bases. With V trimmed by 5 bases and J by 8 bases, 7 bases remained unmatched. The germline gives CDR1 DFQATT, CDR2 SNEGSKA (reference sequence). The CDR3 length is 12 residues. CDR3: CSAEDRAGGYTF. CDR3 sequence (DNA): TGCAGTGCTGAGGACAGGGCGGGAGGCTACACCTTC.

The chain combines TRBV21-1 with TRBJ2-1; TRBD2, the D gene given by the table, was not confirmed from the DNA. TRBV21-1 is a pseudogene locus. The CDR3 consists of 16 residues. CDR3 coding DNA: TGTGCCAGCAGCAATGGGACTAGCGGGAGGATGAATGAGCAGTTCTTC. The encoded protein is CASSNGTSGRMNEQFF.

This rearrangement joins TRBV7-3 to TRBJ1-1; D gene ambiguous. V gave up 5 bases and J gave up 3 bases, with 10 bases separating them. This CDR3 is built from 13 residues. CDR1 and CDR2 from the germline V gene are SGHTA and FQGTGA. As DNA, the CDR3 is TGTGCCAGCAGCGCCGGGAGGCACACTGAAGCTTTCTTT. It translates to CASSAGRHTEAFF.

This chain joins TRBV10-3 and TRBJ1-5, with D uncertain. This CDR3 comprises 13 residues. CDR1 ENHRY and CDR2 SYGVKD come from the germline V gene. Trimming pared 2 bases from V and 9 bases from J, leaving 11 bases between. The CDR3 coding sequence is TGTGCCATCAGTGAGACCCAGGTTACGCCCCAGCATTTT. Its protein is CAISETQVTPQHF.

This clonotype was seen only a few times. The CDR3 sequence: CASSPQGGQAAYGYTF. The CDR3 nucleotides read TGTGCCAGCAGTCCCCAGGGAGGACAGGCGGCCTATGGCTACACCTTC. The rearrangement joins TRBV12-3 or TRBV12-4 to TRBJ1-2; 7 bases are a match to TRBD1. After removal of 5 bases from V and 4 bases from J, the junction contained 13 bases not matched to a gene. There are 16 residues in the CDR3.

The chain links TRBV30 to TRBJ2-7; D is perhaps TRBD2 (5 bases). There are 16 residues in the CDR3. Per germline, CDR1 GTSNPN and CDR2 SVGIG (reference sequence). The V end was cut by 0 bases, the J end by 3 bases, with 18 bases between. Here the CDR3 reads CAWSVRGARPGYEQYF. The CDR3, as DNA: TGTGCCTGGAGTGTACGGGGAGCCAGGCCCGGCTACGAGCAGTACTTC.